This TCR beta chain came from a study of T cell repertoires in cytomegalovirus infection. Overall study: CMV infection and matching HLA type were both indicated by public TCR beta signatures. Findings of the study overall: People with CMV and the relevant HLA were identified by cumulative public TCR beta family frequency. Clonotypes of TCR beta that were HLA-C-restricted and CMV-specific dominated the ex vivo response.

This clonotype was counted between two and nine times. The antigen remains unidentified. CDR1 SGHTA and CDR2 FQGNSA come from the germline V gene. CDR3 length: 15 amino acids. Trimming left V 3 bases short and J 4 bases short, with 15 bases between. TCRdb re-analysed the reads in MiXCR, keeping a single row per CDR3 protein. This sample yields roughly 760,000 distinct CDR3 sequences, of which 35% are seen a single time; 2.5% to 3% belongs to the top ten. The chain has TRBV7-2 and TRBJ1-2; D gene uncertain. The TCR was taken from a human donor in good health (CMV status not recorded). Some clones in this sample may be carry-over from other donors' samples. Material for sequencing was PBMCs. CDR3 in DNA: TGTGCCAGCAGCTTCGGGCAGGCCTCATCCTATGGCTACACCTTC. Protein sequence: CASSFGQASSYGYTF.